A selection of T cell receptor beta chains follows, all from one sample in a study of blood T cell repertoires in COVID-19. Method: immunoSEQ multiplex PCR; TCRdb's copy keeps in-frame clones and lacks some. The table lists around 210,000 clones, 70% to 90% of them singletons, with about 5.1% in the top ten. Sequencing input: peripheral blood. The receptors come from a man in his fifties or sixties with COVID-19, enrolled during active disease. Both conserved end residues are part of each CDR3. A D gene is named only where the DNA matches it firmly. Size is stated for part of the rows, as once, few or many counts, or as a class when the clone is expanded.

d_gene: TRBD1; j_gene: TRBJ2-7; v_gene: TRBV7-2; abundance: .; CDR3aa: CASSLQTGQGSFEQYF; CDR3nt: TGTGCCAGCAGCCTACAAACCGGACAGGGGTCGTTCGAGCAGTACTTC
d_gene: .; j_gene: TRBJ2-2; v_gene: TRBV19; abundance: .; CDR3aa: CASSMGSLTGELFF; CDR3nt: TGTGCCAGTAGTATGGGCAGTCTCACCGGGGAGCTGTTTTTT
d_gene: .; j_gene: TRBJ2-5; v_gene: TRBV9; abundance: .; CDR3aa: CASSAAGGTQETQYF; CDR3nt: TGTGCCAGCAGCGCTGCAGGGGGGACTCAAGAGACCCAGTACTTC
d_gene: TRBD2; j_gene: TRBJ2-5; v_gene: TRBV6-2/TRBV6-3; abundance: .; CDR3aa: CASSFRTSGEFQETQYF; CDR3nt: TGTGCCAGCAGTTTCCGGACTAGCGGGGAGTTCCAAGAGACCCAGTACTTC
d_gene: TRBD1; j_gene: TRBJ1-4; v_gene: TRBV15; abundance: .; CDR3aa: CATSRDRIDRAGEKLFF; CDR3nt: TGTGCCACCAGCAGAGATAGGATCGACAGGGCGGGGGAAAAACTGTTTTTT
d_gene: .; j_gene: TRBJ1-2; v_gene: TRBV13; abundance: .; CDR3aa: CASSSRSYGYTF; CDR3nt: TGTGCCAGCAGCTCCAGATCCTATGGCTACACCTTC
d_gene: TRBD2; j_gene: TRBJ2-7; v_gene: TRBV5-4; abundance: .; CDR3aa: CASSLPGGAVAEQYF; CDR3nt: TGTGCCAGCAGCTTGCCCGGGGGGGCCGTTGCGGAGCAGTACTTC
d_gene: TRBD2; j_gene: TRBJ2-3; v_gene: TRBV2; abundance: few; CDR3aa: CASSNRLAGTDTQYF; CDR3nt: TGTGCCAGCTCCAACCGACTAGCGGGGACAGATACGCAGTATTTT
d_gene: .; j_gene: TRBJ1-3; v_gene: TRBV9; abundance: .; CDR3aa: CASSVAPSPGNSGNTIYF; CDR3nt: TGTGCCAGCAGCGTAGCCCCTTCACCAGGGAACTCTGGAAACACCATATATTTT
d_gene: TRBD1; j_gene: TRBJ1-2; v_gene: TRBV6-6; abundance: .; CDR3aa: CASSASQGGHHGYTF; CDR3nt: TGTGCCAGCAGTGCCTCACAGGGGGGTCACCATGGCTACACCTTC
d_gene: .; j_gene: TRBJ1-3; v_gene: TRBV7-9; abundance: .; CDR3aa: CASNKGSFAGNTIYF; CDR3nt: TGTGCCAGCAATAAGGGGTCCTTCGCTGGAAACACCATATATTTT
d_gene: TRBD2; j_gene: TRBJ2-5; v_gene: TRBV9; abundance: .; CDR3aa: CASSVGPAGPQETQYF; CDR3nt: TGTGCCAGCAGCGTAGGTCCAGCGGGGCCCCAAGAGACCCAGTACTTC
d_gene: .; j_gene: TRBJ1-5; v_gene: TRBV19; abundance: few; CDR3aa: CASSQGRGQPQHF; CDR3nt: TGTGCCAGTAGTCAGGGGAGGGGGCAGCCCCAGCATTTT
d_gene: TRBD1; j_gene: TRBJ1-3; v_gene: TRBV7-2; abundance: .; CDR3aa: CASSLLARTGKTGNTIYF; CDR3nt: TGTGCCAGCAGCTTACTCGCCCGGACAGGGAAAACTGGAAACACCATATATTTT
d_gene: .; j_gene: TRBJ2-1; v_gene: TRBV5-1; abundance: .; CDR3aa: CASSLFQGISYNEQFF; CDR3nt: TGCGCCAGCAGCTTGTTCCAGGGGATCTCCTACAATGAGCAGTTCTTC
d_gene: .; j_gene: TRBJ1-5; v_gene: TRBV3-1/TRBV3-2; abundance: .; CDR3aa: CASSPGLRGQPQHF; CDR3nt: TGTGCCAGCAGCCCGGGCCTCAGGGGTCAGCCCCAGCATTTT
d_gene: .; j_gene: TRBJ2-7; v_gene: TRBV5-1; abundance: once; CDR3aa: CASSTRPGMSDEQYF; CDR3nt: TGCGCCAGCAGCACGAGACCAGGGATGTCGGACGAGCAGTACTTC
d_gene: TRBD1; j_gene: TRBJ2-5; v_gene: TRBV11-2; abundance: once; CDR3aa: CASSFTGTGGSETQYF; CDR3nt: TGTGCCAGCAGCTTCACCGGGACAGGGGGCTCAGAGACCCAGTACTTC